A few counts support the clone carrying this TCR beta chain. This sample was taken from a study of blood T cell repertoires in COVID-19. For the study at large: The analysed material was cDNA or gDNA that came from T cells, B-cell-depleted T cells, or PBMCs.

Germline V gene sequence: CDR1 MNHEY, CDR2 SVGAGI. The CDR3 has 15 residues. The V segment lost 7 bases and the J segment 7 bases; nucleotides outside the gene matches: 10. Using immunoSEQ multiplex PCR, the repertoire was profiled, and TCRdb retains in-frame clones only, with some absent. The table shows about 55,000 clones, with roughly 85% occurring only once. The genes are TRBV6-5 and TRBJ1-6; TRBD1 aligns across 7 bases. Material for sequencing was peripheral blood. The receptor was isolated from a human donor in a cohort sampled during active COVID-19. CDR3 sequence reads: CASTQTGPGNSPLHF. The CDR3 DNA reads TGTGCCAGCACTCAGACAGGGCCGGGGAATTCACCCCTCCACTTT.